This paragraph reports one T cell receptor beta chain. This sample is part of a study of Tregs in tolerant kidney transplant recipients. Unstimulated Tregs (CD4+CD25+CD127-) and CD4+CD25- non-Tregs were sorted from PBMCs. Clones were read by immunoSEQ multiplex PCR, and TCRdb kept only the in-frame ones, dropping some. Of some 90,000 clones in the sample, more than 80% are singletons; the top ten hold 4.5% to 5%. The CDR3 sequence is 17 residues long. V lost 2 bases to trimming and J lost 8 bases, with 21 bases between them. Germline CDR1 reads MGHRA; CDR2 reads YSYEKL. The chain is built from TRBV4-1 and TRBJ1-4; a possible D gene is TRBD1 (6 bases). This receptor was obtained from a human donor in good health. The sample comprised CD8+ T cells from blood. The CDR3 DNA is TGCGCCAGCAGCCAATCCCAAATGGACAGAATGGGGGAAAAACTGTTTTTT. It is translated as CASSQSQMDRMGEKLFF.